The 10 T cell receptor beta chains below all came from one sample that was sequenced in a study of cytomegalovirus exposure and HLA in healthy donors. PCR employed 60 Vbeta and 13 Jbeta primers. Sequencing was performed with immunoSEQ multiplex PCR; in TCRdb, only in-frame clones are kept and a portion is missing. The table lists 35,000 to 50,000 clones, around 53% of them singletons. Specimen: PBMCs. The origin of the receptors is a man aged 55 to 69 in good health and CMV-seronegative.

V gene TRBV25-1 combines with J gene TRBJ2-7, with a tentative D call TRBD2 (7 bases). The CDR3 has 15 amino acids. The V end lost 5 bases, the J end lost 6 bases, and 20 bases lay between the germline ends. Germline V gives CDR1 MGHDK, CDR2 SYGVNS. The CDR3 sequence: CASSKGGVVLREQYF. The CDR3, as DNA: TGTGCCAGCAGTAAAGGGGGGGTTGTGCTTCGCGAGCAGTACTTC.

The V and J genes are TRBV5-1 and TRBJ2-6; a possible D gene is TRBD1 (6 bases). The germline V and J ends were trimmed by 3 bases and 4 bases, with 8 bases remaining between them. The CDR3 extends over 14 amino acids. Germline CDR1 and CDR2: SGHRS and YFSETQ. CDR3 protein: CASSSTGGANVLTF. CDR3 coding DNA: TGCGCCAGCAGCTCCACAGGGGGGGCCAACGTCCTGACTTTC.

The rearrangement joins TRBV9 to TRBJ2-1; perhaps TRBD2 as D (5 bases). CDR3 size: 13 residues. Looked up from germline, CDR1 is SGDLS and CDR2 is YYNGEE. Trimming took 6 bases from V and 5 from J, leaving 12 bases between them. CDR3 residues: CASTSGLNNEQFF. Written as DNA, the CDR3 is TGTGCCAGCACAAGCGGCCTAAACAATGAGCAGTTCTTC.

In regard to this clone: The identical CDR3 is also encoded by other nucleotide sequences in the sample. J is TRBJ1-1 and V is TRBV5-1; D may be TRBD1 (5 bases). The CDR3 covers 14 residues. From germline, CDR1 is SGHRS and CDR2 YFSETQ. Deletions cut 3 bases from V and 11 bases from J, with 20 bases between. The CDR3 bases are TGCGCCAGCAGCTCGCTGACGGGGACGGAGGGTGCTTTCTTT. Amino acids: CASSSLTGTEGAFF.

The chain carries TRBV7-9 and TRBJ1-5; possibly TRBD1 for D (5 bases). V was cut by 9 bases and J by 5 bases, with 17 bases left in between. This CDR3 contains 14 residues. Germline V gene data show CDR1 as SEHNR and CDR2 as FQNEAQ (reference sequence). DNA for the CDR3: TGTGCCAGTTCGGGGGGGGACTGGGATCAGCCCCAGCATTTT. Translation gives CASSGGDWDQPQHF.

V is TRBV2 and J is TRBJ1-3, with TRBD1 as a possible D gene (5 bases). V was trimmed by 2 bases and J by 2 bases, leaving 13 bases between them. Looked up from germline, CDR1 is SNHLY and CDR2 is FYNNEI. The CDR3 totals 16 residues. In nucleotides, the CDR3 is TGTGCCAGCAGTGAATCGTCCGGGGGGGCTGGAAACACCATATATTTT. Its translation is CASSESSGGAGNTIYF. The whole variable domain, remainder taken from reference TRBV2 and TRBJ1-3, is EPEVTQTPSHQVTQMGQEVILRCVPISNHLYFYWYRQILGQKVEFLVSFYNNEISEKSEIFDDQFSVERPDGSNFTLKIRSTKLEDSAMYFCASSESSGGAGNTIYFGEGSWLTVV.

V is TRBV2 and J is TRBJ2-7; no definite D call. The ends were cut back, 2 bases at V and 0 bases at J, with 5 bases in the middle. The germline V gene encodes CDR1 SNHLY and CDR2 FYNNEI. The CDR3 contains 13 residues. In DNA, the CDR3 is TGTGCCAGCAGTGAAAGTAGCTCCTACGAGCAGTACTTC. It specifies CASSESSSYEQYF.

The chain combines TRBV29-1 with TRBJ2-1, with D perhaps matching TRBD1 (5 bases). The V and J ends lost 1 base and 5 bases respectively, with 21 bases between them. CDR1 and CDR2 (germline): SQVTM, ANQGSEA. CDR3 length: 17 amino acids. CDR3 amino acids: CSVEGGLPRGADNEQFF. The CDR3 DNA reads as TGCAGCGTTGAAGGGGGTCTTCCAAGGGGCGCAGACAATGAGCAGTTCTTC.

The chain links TRBV29-1 to TRBJ1-4; D remains unclear. Germline CDR1 is SQVTM and CDR2 is ANQGSEA. This CDR3 comprises 13 residues. Trimming took off 4 bases at V and 0 bases at J, with 6 bases between the two ends. As DNA, the CDR3 is TGCAGCGTTGCGGAGGCAACTAATGAAAAACTGTTTTTT. It yields the protein CSVAEATNEKLFF.

The V call is TRBV6-5, the J call TRBJ2-7, with 11 bases fitting TRBD1. Germline CDR1 is MNHEY and CDR2 is SVGAGI. V shed 3 bases and J 5 bases; nucleotides not matched to a gene: 9. The CDR3 is made up of 16 amino acids. This CDR3 reads CASSYGPRTGGDEQYF. For the CDR3, the DNA is TGTGCCAGCAGTTATGGCCCCCGGACAGGGGGCGACGAGCAGTACTTC.